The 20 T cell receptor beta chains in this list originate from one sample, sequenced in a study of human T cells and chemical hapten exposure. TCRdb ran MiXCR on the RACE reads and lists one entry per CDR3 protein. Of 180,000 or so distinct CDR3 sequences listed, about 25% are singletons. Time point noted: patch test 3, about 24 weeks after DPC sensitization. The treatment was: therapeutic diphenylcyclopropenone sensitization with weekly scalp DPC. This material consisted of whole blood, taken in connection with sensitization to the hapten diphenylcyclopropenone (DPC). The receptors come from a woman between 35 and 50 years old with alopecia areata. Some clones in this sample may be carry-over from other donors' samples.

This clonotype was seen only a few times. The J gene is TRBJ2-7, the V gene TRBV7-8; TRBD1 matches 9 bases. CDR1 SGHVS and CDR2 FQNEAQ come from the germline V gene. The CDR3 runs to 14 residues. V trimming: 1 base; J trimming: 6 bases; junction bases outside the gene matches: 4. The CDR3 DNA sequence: TGTGCCAGCAGCTTAGGGGACAGGGTAGGCGAGCAGTACTTC. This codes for CASSLGDRVGEQYF. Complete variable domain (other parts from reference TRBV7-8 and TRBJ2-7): GAGVSQSPRYKVAKRGQDVALRCDPISGHVSLFWYQQALGQGPEFLTYFQNEAQLDKSGLPSDRFFAERPEGSVSTLKIQRTQQEDSAVYLCASSLGDRVGEQYFGPGTRLTVT.

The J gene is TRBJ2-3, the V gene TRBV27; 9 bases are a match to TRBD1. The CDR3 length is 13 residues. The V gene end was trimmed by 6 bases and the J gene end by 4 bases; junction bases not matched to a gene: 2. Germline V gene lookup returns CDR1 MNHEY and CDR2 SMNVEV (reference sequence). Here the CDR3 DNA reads TGTGCCAGCAGGGGACAGGGTCCAGATACGCAGTATTTT. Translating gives CASRGQGPDTQYF.

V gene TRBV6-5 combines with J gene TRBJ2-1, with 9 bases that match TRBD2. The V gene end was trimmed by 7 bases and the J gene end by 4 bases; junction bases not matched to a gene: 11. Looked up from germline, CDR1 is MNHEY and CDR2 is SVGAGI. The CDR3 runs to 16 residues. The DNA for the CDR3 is TGTGCCAGCACGAACTCGAGACTAGCGGTGTACAATGAGCAGTTCTTC. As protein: CASTNSRLAVYNEQFF.

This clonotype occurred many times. The chain's CDR3 is CASSQIMGTGGGEQFF. The CDR3 DNA reads as TGTGCCAGCAGCCAAATCATGGGGACAGGGGGCGGTGAGCAGTTCTTC. V is TRBV4-2 and J is TRBJ2-1; TRBD1 aligns across 12 bases. There are 16 residues in the CDR3. J gave up 9 bases and V 2 bases, and 8 bases lay outside the gene matches. Germline V CDR1 and CDR2: LGHNA, YNFKEQ.

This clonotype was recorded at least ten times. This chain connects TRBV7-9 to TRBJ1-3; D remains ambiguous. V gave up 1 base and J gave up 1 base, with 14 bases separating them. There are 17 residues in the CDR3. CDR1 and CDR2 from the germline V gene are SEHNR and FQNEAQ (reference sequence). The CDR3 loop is CASSLDSQTTSGNTIYF. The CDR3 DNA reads TGTGCCAGCAGCTTAGACAGTCAGACAACTTCTGGAAACACCATATATTTT.

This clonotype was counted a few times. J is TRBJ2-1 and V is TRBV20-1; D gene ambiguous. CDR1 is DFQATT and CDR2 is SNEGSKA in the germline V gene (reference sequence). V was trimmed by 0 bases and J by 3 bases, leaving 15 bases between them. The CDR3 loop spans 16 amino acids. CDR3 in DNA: TGCAGTGCTAGAGAGGTCGGTTTAGATCGCTACAATGAGCAGTTCTTC. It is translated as CSAREVGLDRYNEQFF.

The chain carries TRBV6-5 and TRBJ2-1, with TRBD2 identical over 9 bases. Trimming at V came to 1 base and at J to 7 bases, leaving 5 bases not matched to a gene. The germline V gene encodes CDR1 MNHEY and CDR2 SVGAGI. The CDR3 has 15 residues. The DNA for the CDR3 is TGTGCCAGCAGTTACTTAGCGGGAGTTGGGAATGAGCAGTTCTTC. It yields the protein CASSYLAGVGNEQFF.

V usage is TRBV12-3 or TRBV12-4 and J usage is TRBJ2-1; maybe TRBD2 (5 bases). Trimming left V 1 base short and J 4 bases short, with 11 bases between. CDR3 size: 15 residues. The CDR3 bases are TGTGCCAGCAGTTTAGGCGTGACTAAGTACAATGAGCAGTTCTTC. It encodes CASSLGVTKYNEQFF.

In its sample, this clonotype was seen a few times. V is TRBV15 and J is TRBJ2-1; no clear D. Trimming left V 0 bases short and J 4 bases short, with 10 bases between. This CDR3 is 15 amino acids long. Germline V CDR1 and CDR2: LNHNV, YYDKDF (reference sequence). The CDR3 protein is CATSREATPYNEQFF. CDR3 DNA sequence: TGTGCCACCAGCAGAGAAGCGACCCCGTACAATGAGCAGTTCTTC.

The CDR3 nucleotides read TGTGCCAGCAGCCGAGGAACGGGAGGATTGCAGGATACGCAGTATTTT. Encoded protein: CASSRGTGGLQDTQYF. This chain links TRBV3-1 with TRBJ2-3; TRBD2 matches 7 bases. Looked up from germline, CDR1 is LGHDT and CDR2 is YNNKEL (reference sequence). The V segment lost 4 bases and the J segment 6 bases; nucleotides outside the gene matches: 13. This CDR3 contains 16 residues.

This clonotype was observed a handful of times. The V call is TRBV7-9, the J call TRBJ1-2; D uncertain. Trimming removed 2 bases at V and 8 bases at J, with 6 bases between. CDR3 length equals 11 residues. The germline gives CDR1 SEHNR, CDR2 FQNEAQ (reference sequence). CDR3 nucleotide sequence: TGTGCCAGCAGCTTATCCCGAGGCTACACCTTC. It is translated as CASSLSRGYTF.

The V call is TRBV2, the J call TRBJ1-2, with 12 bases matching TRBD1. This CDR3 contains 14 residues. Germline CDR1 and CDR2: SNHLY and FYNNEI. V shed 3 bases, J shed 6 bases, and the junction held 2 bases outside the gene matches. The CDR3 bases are TGTGCCAGCAGTGACGGGACAGGGGGCCATGGCTACACCTTC. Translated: CASSDGTGGHGYTF. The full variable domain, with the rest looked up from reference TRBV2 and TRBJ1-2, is EPEVTQTPSHQVTQMGQEVILRCVPISNHLYFYWYRQILGQKVEFLVSFYNNEISEKSEIFDDQFSVERPDGSNFTLKIRSTKLEDSAMYFCASSDGTGGHGYTFGSGTRLTVV.

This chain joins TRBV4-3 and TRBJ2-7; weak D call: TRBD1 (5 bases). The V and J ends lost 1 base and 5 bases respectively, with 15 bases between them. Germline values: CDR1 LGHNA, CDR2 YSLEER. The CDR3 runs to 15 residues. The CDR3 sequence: CASSQGQGTFNEQYF. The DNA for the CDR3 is TGCGCCAGCAGCCAAGGCCAGGGAACGTTCAACGAGCAGTACTTC.

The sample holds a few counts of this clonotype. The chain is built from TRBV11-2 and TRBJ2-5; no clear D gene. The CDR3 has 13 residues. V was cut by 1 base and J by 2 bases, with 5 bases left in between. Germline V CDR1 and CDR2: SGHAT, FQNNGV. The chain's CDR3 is CASSLVRQETQYF. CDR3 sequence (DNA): TGTGCCAGCAGCTTAGTAAGACAAGAGACCCAGTACTTC.

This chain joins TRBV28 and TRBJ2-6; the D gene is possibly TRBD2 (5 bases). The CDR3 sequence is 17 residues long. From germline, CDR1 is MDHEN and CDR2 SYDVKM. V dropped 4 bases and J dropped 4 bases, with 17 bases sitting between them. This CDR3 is CASSSAESGIGANVLTF. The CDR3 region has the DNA TGTGCCAGCAGTTCCGCGGAGAGCGGCATCGGGGCCAACGTCCTGACTTTC.

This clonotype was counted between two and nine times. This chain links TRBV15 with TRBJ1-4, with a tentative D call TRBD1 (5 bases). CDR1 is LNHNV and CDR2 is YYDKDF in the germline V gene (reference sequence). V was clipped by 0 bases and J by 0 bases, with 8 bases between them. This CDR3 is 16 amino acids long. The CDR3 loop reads CATSRDRGATNEKLFF. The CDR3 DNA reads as TGTGCCACCAGCAGAGATCGGGGGGCAACTAATGAAAAACTGTTTTTT.

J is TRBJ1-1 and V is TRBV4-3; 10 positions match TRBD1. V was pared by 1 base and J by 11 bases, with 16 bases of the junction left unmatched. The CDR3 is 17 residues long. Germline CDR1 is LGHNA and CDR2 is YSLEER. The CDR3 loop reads CASSQVAGRTGGLAAFF. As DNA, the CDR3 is TGCGCCAGCAGCCAAGTAGCGGGAAGGACAGGGGGGTTAGCGGCTTTCTTT.

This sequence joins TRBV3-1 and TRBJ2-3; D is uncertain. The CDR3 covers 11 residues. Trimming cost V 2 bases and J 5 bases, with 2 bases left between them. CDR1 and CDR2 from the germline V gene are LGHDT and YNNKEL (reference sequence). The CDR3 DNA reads TGTGCCAGCAGCCAACTAGATACGCAGTATTTT. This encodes CASSQLDTQYF.

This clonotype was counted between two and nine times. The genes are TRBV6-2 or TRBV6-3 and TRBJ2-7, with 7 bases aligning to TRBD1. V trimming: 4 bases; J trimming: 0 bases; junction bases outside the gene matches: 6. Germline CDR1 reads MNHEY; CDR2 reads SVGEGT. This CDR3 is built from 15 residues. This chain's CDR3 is CASSSDRVSSYEQYF. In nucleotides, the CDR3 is TGTGCCAGCAGTTCCGACAGGGTGAGCTCCTACGAGCAGTACTTC.

The CDR3 loop is CASSPDRGQYEQYF. The CDR3 coding sequence is TGCGCCAGCAGTCCGGACAGGGGGCAGTACGAGCAGTACTTC. The chain has TRBV5-1 and TRBJ2-7; 11 bases fit TRBD1. Losses at the gene ends were 5 bases for V and 4 bases for J; bases not matched to a gene: 5. The CDR3 sequence is 14 residues long. The germline gives CDR1 SGHRS, CDR2 YFSETQ. The variable domain in full, completed from reference TRBV5-1 and TRBJ2-7, reads KAGVTQTPRYLIKTRGQQVTLSCSPISGHRSVSWYQQTPGQGLQFLFEYFSETQRNKGNFPGRFSGRQFSNSRSEMNVSTLELGDSALYLCASSPDRGQYEQYFGPGTRLTVT.